Listed here is a single T cell receptor (beta chain). The likely explanation is a read error, given a far larger clone one base away. The CDR3 is 14 amino acids. Per germline, CDR1 SNHLY and CDR2 FYNNEI. These data belong to a study of regulatory T cells in long-lasting Graves disease. Sample time point: newly diagnosed GD, antithyroid drugs for less than 3 months. The authors made the TCR library using RNA they extracted from PBMCs. In building TCR beta libraries, iRepertoire HTBI primers were used together with Arm-PCR of CDR3 regions. A single record per CDR3 protein comes from TCRdb applying MiXCR to the multiplex PCR reads. In the table there are 450,000 to 600,000 distinct CDR3 sequences, roughly 17% of which are singletons. This sample also appeared in a second study, on T cells in Graves' hyperthyroidism and ophthalmopathy. Per that study: In blood, most of the thyroid clonotypes expanded above 0.001 were also present.

The sample here was peripheral blood mononuclear cells (PBMCs), taken at new diagnosis, from a patient treated with antithyroid drugs. The chain is built from TRBV2 and TRBJ2-3; 8 bases agree with TRBD2. The assigned J gene may be wrong: the sequence end matches TRBJ2-7 better. The TCR sequence derives from a man aged 40-55 years with Graves disease. This CDR3 is CASSTGRGRSEQYF. Here the CDR3 DNA reads TGTGCCAGCAGTACGGGACGCGGGAGGAGTGAGCAGTACTTC.